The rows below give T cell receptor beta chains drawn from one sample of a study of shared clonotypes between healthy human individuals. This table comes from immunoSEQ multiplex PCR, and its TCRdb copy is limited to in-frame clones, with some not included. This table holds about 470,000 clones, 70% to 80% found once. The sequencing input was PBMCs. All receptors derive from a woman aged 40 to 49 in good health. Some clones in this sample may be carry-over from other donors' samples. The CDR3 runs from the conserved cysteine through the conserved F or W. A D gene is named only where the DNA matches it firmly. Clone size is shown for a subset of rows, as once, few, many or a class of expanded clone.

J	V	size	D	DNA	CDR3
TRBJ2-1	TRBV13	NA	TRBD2	TGTGCCAGCAGCTTAGTACGGGAGGGCCACTCCTACAATGAGCAGTTCTTC	CASSLVREGHSYNEQFF
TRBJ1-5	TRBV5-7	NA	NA	TGTGCCAGCAAAATTTCCCTGGGGGACATAATATATAGCAATCAGCCCCAGCATTTT	CASKISLGDIIYSNQPQHF
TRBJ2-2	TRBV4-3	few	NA	TGCGCCAGCAGCCAAGCTCTGAGGGCGTTAAAAGGGGAGCTGTTTTTT	CASSQALRALKGELFF
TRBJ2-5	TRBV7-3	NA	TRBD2	TGTGCCAGCAGTCGACTAGCTGCGGAGACCCAGTACTTC	CASSRLAAETQYF
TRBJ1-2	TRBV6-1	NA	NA	TGTGCCAGCAGCCAGGATCTAGCTAACTATGGCTACACCTTC	CASSQDLANYGYTF
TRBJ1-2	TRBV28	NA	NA	TGTGCCAGCAGTTTATCTTATGGCTACACCTTC	CASSLSYGYTF
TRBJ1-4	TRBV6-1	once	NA	TGTGCCAGCAGTGAAGGCCGGATGGGGGAAAAACTGTTTTTT	CASSEGRMGEKLFF
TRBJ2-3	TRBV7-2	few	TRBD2	TGTGCCAGCAGCTTAGTCTTAGCGGGAGGGCCGGGGTTAGATACGCAGTATTTT	CASSLVLAGGPGLDTQYF
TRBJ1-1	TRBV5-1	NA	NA	TGCGCCAGCAGCTTGGAGGGCGGGGGGACTGAAGCTTTCTTT	CASSLEGGGTEAFF
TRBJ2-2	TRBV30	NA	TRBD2	TGTGCCTGGCAGCGGGGAAACACCGGGGAGCTGTTTTTT	CAWQRGNTGELFF
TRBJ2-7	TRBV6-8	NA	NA	TGTGCCAGCACCTCACGGGGGACTCTCAGATTCGGGGTCGGGTCCTACGAGCAGTACTTC	CASTSRGTLRFGVGSYEQYF
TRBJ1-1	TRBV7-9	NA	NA	TGTGCCAGCAGCCCCCGCGTCGTAGAGGGGAACACTGAAGCTTTCTTT	CASSPRVVEGNTEAFF
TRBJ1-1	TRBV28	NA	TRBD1	TGTGCCAGCAGTCCCCAGGACAGGGATGCGACTGAAGCTTTCTTT	CASSPQDRDATEAFF
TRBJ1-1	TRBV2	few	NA	TGTGCCAGCAGGTCTACGTTGAACACTGAAGCTTTCTTT	CASRSTLNTEAFF
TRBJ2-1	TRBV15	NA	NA	TGTGCCACCAGCAGAAGGCGTAATGAGCAGTTCTTC	CATSRRRNEQFF
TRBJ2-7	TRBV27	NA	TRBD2	TGTGCCAGCGCCCGACTAGCGGGGGCCTACGAGCAGTACTTC	CASARLAGAYEQYF
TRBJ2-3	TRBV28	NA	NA	TGTGCCAGCAGTTCTAACAGGGGAGGGACAGATACGCAGTATTTT	CASSSNRGGTDTQYF
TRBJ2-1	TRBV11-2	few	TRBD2	TGTGCCAGCAGCTTCTCCAGCCCTGGACTAGCGGGAGTCCCTAATGAGCAGTTCTTC	CASSFSSPGLAGVPNEQFF
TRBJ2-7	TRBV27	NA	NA	TGTGCCAGCAGCGCCAGGGGATGGGGTAGCGAGCAGTACTTC	CASSARGWGSEQYF
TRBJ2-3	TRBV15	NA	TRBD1	TGTGCCACCAGCAGAGATAGGACAGGGGCTTCGGATACGCAGTATTTT	CATSRDRTGASDTQYF
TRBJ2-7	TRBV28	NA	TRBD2	TGTGCCAGCAGTTTATATGGGACTAGCGGGAGTTACGAGCAGTACTTC	CASSLYGTSGSYEQYF
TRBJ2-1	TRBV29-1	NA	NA	TGCAGCGTTGACCCCCCCAGGGTGTTCCCTGAGCAGTTCTTC	CSVDPPRVFPEQFF
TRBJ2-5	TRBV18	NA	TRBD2	TGTGCCAGCTCACCACCGGTTGGCGGGGGTTTGCAGACCCAGTACTTC	CASSPPVGGGLQTQYF
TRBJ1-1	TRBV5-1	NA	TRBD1	TGCGCCAGCAGCTTAGGGACAGGGGGGAACACTGAAGCTTTCTTT	CASSLGTGGNTEAFF
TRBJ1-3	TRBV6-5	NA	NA	TGTGCCAGCAGTTACGAGCGCTCTGGAAACACCATATATTTT	CASSYERSGNTIYF
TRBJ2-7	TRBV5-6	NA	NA	TGTGCCAGCAGCTTGGGTAGACACTACGAGCAGTACTTC	CASSLGRHYEQYF
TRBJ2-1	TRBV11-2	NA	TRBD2	TGTGCCAGCAGGCAACCGGGGAGCGGGAAGAGCTCCTACAATGAGCAGTTCTTC	CASRQPGSGKSSYNEQFF
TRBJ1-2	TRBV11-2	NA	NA	TGTGCCAGCAGCTTAGGAGGGTTAGGTGGCTACACCTTC	CASSLGGLGGYTF
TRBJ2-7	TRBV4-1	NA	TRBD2	TGCGCCAGCAGCCAAGGATCCCCCCGGACTAGTATGGTCCCCTATGAGCAGTACTTC	CASSQGSPRTSMVPYEQYF
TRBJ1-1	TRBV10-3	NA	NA	TGTGCCATCAGTGAGTCGATGGGGGAAAACACTGAAGCTTTCTTT	CAISESMGENTEAFF